Given below is one TCR beta chain in context. This CDR3 comprises 15 residues. The germline gives CDR1 SEHNR, CDR2 FQNEAQ (reference sequence). V lost 5 bases to trimming and J lost 4 bases; unmatched junction nucleotides: 8. CD45RO-negative cells were positively selected for CCR7, leaving out terminally differentiated effector memory CD45RA+ cells. The sample belongs to a study of shared clonotypes between healthy human individuals. Generated by immunoSEQ multiplex PCR, the TCRdb table keeps only in-frame clones and is missing some. Among about 2.1 million clones listed, about 93% were seen once. The J gene is TRBJ2-7, the V gene TRBV7-9; 10 positions agree with TRBD2. This receptor was identified in a young man in good health. Some clones in this sample may be carry-over from other donors' samples. Material: naive CD8+ T cells from PBMCs. The CDR3 protein is CASSTEREGQYEQYF. The CDR3 DNA reads as TGTGCCAGCAGCACGGAGCGGGAGGGCCAATACGAGCAGTACTTC. Full variable domain (rest looked up from reference TRBV7-9 and TRBJ2-7): DTGVSQNPRHKITKRGQNVTFRCDPISEHNRLYWYRQTLGQGPEFLTYFQNEAQLEKSRLLSDRFSAERPKGSFSTLEIQRTEQGDSAMYLCASSTEREGQYEQYFGPGTRLTVT.